These 9 T cell receptor beta chains were all obtained from the same sample, sequenced in a study of OX40 agonist ivuxolimab in advanced cancers. Libraries were prepared by immunoSEQ multiplex PCR; TCRdb keeps only in-frame clonotypes and omits some of them. In the table there are 60,000 to 65,000 clones, about 83% of which are singletons. This specimen was CD4+ or CD8+ T cells sorted from blood, taken in a trial of the OX40 agonist ivuxolimab. Receptor source: an adult with an advanced solid tumor such as melanoma, head and neck, liver or kidney cancer.

This chain connects TRBV2 to TRBJ1-1, with D tentatively TRBD1 (5 bases). V gave up 5 bases and J gave up 1 base, with 8 bases separating them. Germline assignment: CDR1 SNHLY and CDR2 FYNNEI. This CDR3 comprises 13 residues. CDR3 loop: CASSYQGNTEAFF. DNA for the CDR3: TGTGCCAGCAGTTATCAGGGGAACACTGAAGCTTTCTTT.

The genes are TRBV2 and TRBJ2-5, with a tentative D call TRBD2 (7 bases). Deletions cut 4 bases from V and 5 bases from J, with 14 bases between. The CDR3 length is 14 residues. Germline lookup yields CDR1 SNHLY and CDR2 FYNNEI. The CDR3, as DNA: TGTGCCAGCAGTGCAACACAGGGAGGGGAGACCCAGTACTTC. Translation: CASSATQGGETQYF.

The V call is TRBV5-5, the J call TRBJ2-5; D is uncertain. V lost 2 bases to trimming and J lost 5 bases, with 10 bases between them. This CDR3 is built from 13 residues. Germline CDR1 reads SGHKS; CDR2 reads YYEKEE (reference sequence). As DNA, the CDR3 is TGTGCCAGCAGCTTTACGACCTTGGAGACCCAGTACTTC. The encoded protein is CASSFTTLETQYF.

The gene calls are TRBV28 and TRBJ1-1; perhaps TRBD1 as D (6 bases). The CDR3 contains 13 residues. CDR1 and CDR2 (germline): MDHEN, SYDVKM. Trimming cost V 10 bases and J 3 bases, with 15 bases left between them. CDR3 in amino acids: CATRGGMDTEAFF. DNA of the CDR3: TGTGCCACCCGAGGGGGGATGGACACTGAAGCTTTCTTT.

The rearrangement joins TRBV5-8 to TRBJ2-3; 7 bases map to TRBD1. Germline CDR1 reads SGHTS; CDR2 reads YDEGEE. The CDR3 is made up of 17 amino acids. With 2 bases clipped from V and 1 base from J, the junction kept 10 bases outside the gene matches. CDR3 residues: CASSFSYRQGGTDTQYF. In nucleotides, the CDR3 is TGTGCCAGCAGCTTCTCCTACCGACAGGGCGGCACAGATACGCAGTATTTT.

The rearrangement joins TRBV28 to TRBJ1-5; D is undetermined. The CDR3 runs 11 residues. Germline V gene lookup returns CDR1 MDHEN and CDR2 SYDVKM. Between the trimmed V and J ends, which lost 3 bases and 9 bases, there was a span of 6 bases. CDR3 in DNA: TGTGCCAGCAGTTTCACTTGGCCCCAGCATTTT. This translates into CASSFTWPQHF.

The chain employs TRBV7-3 and TRBJ2-5; no firm D call. Trimming cost V 1 base and J 4 bases, with 7 bases left between them. Germline values: CDR1 SGHTA, CDR2 FQGTGA. This CDR3 comprises 13 residues. CDR3 in DNA: TGTGCCAGCAGCTTAAGCCTCGGAGAGACCCAGTACTTC. Translating gives CASSLSLGETQYF.

The chain uses TRBV5-1 and TRBJ2-2; 9 bases agree with TRBD1. Germline CDR1 reads SGHRS; CDR2 reads YFSETQ. There are 17 residues in the CDR3. With 1 base clipped from V and 6 bases from J, the junction kept 10 bases outside the gene matches. The CDR3 sequence: CASSLWGQGRDPGELFF. The CDR3 bases are TGCGCCAGCAGCTTGTGGGGACAGGGAAGAGACCCCGGGGAGCTGTTTTTT.

J is TRBJ1-2 and V is TRBV2; D is perhaps TRBD1 (5 bases). Germline V gene lookup returns CDR1 SNHLY and CDR2 FYNNEI. The CDR3 has 18 amino acids. The V and J ends lost 3 bases and 4 bases respectively, with 24 bases between them. The CDR3 sequence: CASSDWGTGAATFYGYTF. CDR3 sequence (DNA): TGTGCCAGCAGTGATTGGGGGACCGGGGCGGCAACATTCTATGGCTACACCTTC. The whole variable domain, remainder taken from reference TRBV2 and TRBJ1-2, is EPEVTQTPSHQVTQMGQEVILRCVPISNHLYFYWYRQILGQKVEFLVSFYNNEISEKSEIFDDQFSVERPDGSNFTLKIRSTKLEDSAMYFCASSDWGTGAATFYGYTFGSGTRLTVV.